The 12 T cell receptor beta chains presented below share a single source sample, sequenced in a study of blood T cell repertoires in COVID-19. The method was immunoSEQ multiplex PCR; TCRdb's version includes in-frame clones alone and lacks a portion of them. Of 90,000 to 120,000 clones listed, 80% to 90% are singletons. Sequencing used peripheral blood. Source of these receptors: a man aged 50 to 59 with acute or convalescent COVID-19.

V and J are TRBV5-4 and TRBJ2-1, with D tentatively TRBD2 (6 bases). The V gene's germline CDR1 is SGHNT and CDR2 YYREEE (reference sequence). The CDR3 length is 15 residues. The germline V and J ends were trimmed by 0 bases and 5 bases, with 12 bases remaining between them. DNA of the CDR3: TGTGCCAGCAGCTTGGGATCCGGGAGCCACAATGAGCAGTTCTTC. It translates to CASSLGSGSHNEQFF.

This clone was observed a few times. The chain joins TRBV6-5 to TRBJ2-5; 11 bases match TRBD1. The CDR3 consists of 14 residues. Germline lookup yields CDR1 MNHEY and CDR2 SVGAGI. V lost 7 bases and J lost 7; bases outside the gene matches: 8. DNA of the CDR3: TGTGCCAGCATTCTAGGACAGGGGGCCGGGACCCAGTACTTC. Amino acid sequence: CASILGQGAGTQYF.

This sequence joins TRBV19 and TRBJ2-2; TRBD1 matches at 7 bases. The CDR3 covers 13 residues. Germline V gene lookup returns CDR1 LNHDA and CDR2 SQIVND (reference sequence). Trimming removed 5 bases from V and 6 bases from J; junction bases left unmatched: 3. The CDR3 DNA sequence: TGTGCCAGTAGTGTTACAGGGGCCGGGGAGCTGTTTTTT. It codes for CASSVTGAGELFF.

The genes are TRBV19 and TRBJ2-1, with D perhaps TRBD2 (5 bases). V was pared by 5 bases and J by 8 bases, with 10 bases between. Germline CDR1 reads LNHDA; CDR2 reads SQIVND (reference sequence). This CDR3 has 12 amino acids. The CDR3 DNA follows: TGTGCCAGTAGTCCCTCCGGGGATGAGCAGTTCTTC. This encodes CASSPSGDEQFF.

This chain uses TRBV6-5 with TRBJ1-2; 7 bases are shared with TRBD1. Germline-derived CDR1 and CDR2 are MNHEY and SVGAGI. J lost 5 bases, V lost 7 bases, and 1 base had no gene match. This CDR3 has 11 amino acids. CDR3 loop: CASTGGYGYTF. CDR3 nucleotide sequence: TGTGCCAGCACAGGGGGGTATGGCTACACCTTC.

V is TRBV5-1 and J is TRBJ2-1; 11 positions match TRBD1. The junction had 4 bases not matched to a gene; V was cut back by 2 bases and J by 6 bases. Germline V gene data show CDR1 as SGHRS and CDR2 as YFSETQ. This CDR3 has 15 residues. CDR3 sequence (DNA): TGCGCCAGCAGCTTACCCGGGACAGGGGGCAATGAGCAGTTCTTC. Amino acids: CASSLPGTGGNEQFF.

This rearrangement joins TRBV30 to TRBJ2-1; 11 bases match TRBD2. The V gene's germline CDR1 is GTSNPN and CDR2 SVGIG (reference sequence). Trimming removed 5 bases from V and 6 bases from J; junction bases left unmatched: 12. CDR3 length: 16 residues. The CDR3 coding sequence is TGTGCCTGGGGACCCCCGACTAGCGGGAAACCCAATGAGCAGTTCTTC. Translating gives CAWGPPTSGKPNEQFF.

The chain's CDR3 is CASSYRDRGHYEQFF. CDR3 nucleotides: TGTGCCAGCAGTTATCGGGACAGGGGGCACTATGAGCAGTTCTTC. V is TRBV27 and J is TRBJ2-1; 12 positions match TRBD1. V lost 4 bases, J lost 8 bases, and 6 bases stayed unmatched. There are 15 residues in the CDR3. In germline, CDR1 is MNHEY, CDR2 SMNVEV (reference sequence).

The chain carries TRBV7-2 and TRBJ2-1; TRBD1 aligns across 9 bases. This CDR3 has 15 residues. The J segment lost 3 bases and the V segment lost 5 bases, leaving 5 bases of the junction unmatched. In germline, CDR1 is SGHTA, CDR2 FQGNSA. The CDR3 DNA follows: TGTGCCAGCAGCACAACAGGGGGCGGCTACAATGAGCAGTTCTTC. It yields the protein CASSTTGGGYNEQFF. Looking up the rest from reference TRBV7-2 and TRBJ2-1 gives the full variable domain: GAGVSQSPSNKVTEKGKDVELRCDPISGHTALYWYRQSLGQGLEFLIYFQGNSAPDKSGLPSDRFSAERTGGSVSTLTIQRTQQEDSAVYLCASSTTGGGYNEQFFGPGTRLTVL.

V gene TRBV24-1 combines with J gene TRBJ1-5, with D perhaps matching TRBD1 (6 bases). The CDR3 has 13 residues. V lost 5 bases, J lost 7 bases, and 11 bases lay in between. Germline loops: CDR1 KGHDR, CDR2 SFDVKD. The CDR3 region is CATSAGDEQPQHF. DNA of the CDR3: TGTGCCACCAGTGCAGGGGACGAGCAGCCCCAGCATTTT.

The CDR3 here is CASSLAGRGNTEAFF. The CDR3 DNA follows: TGTGCCAGCAGCTTGGCGGGTCGGGGGAACACTGAAGCTTTCTTT. The chain uses TRBV5-4 and TRBJ1-1; no firm D call. In germline, CDR1 is SGHNT, CDR2 YYREEE (reference sequence). The CDR3 contains 15 residues. V lost 0 bases, J lost 1 base, and 10 bases lay in between. The entire variable domain, with the rest obtained from reference TRBV5-4 and TRBJ1-1, is as follows: ETGVTQSPTHLIKTRGQQVTLRCSSQSGHNTVSWYQQALGQGPQFIFQYYREEENGRGNFPPRFSGLQFPNYSSELNVNALELDDSALYLCASSLAGRGNTEAFFGQGTRLTVV.

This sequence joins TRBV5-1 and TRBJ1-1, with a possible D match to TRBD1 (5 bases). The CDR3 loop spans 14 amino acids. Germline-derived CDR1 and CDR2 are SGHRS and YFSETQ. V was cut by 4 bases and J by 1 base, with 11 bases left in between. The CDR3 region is CASSQGHPNTEAFF. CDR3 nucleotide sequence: TGCGCCAGCAGCCAAGGACACCCGAACACTGAAGCTTTCTTT.